This T cell receptor (beta chain) was profiled in a study of CXCR3-negative and CXCR3-positive naive CD8 T cells. Points from the study as a whole: Each naive subset displayed comparably high diversity, whereas memory CD8+ cells displayed much lower diversity. CXCR3-positive naive cells carried more hydrophobic TRB CDR3s than CXCR3-negative naive cells did.

To note about this clonotype: Its target is unknown.

CDR1 and CDR2 (germline): KGHDR, SFDVKD. The CDR3 length is 17 residues. Preparation of TRB cDNA libraries relied on 5' RACE carrying UMI labels. TCRdb re-called the 5' RACE reads, yielding one record per CDR3 amino acid sequence without DNA. Here the sample table reports around 150,000 distinct CDR3 sequences. The chain is built from TRBV24-1 and TRBJ2-3; the D gene TCRdb calls, TRBD1, cannot be checked with no DNA. This sequence originates from a human donor in good health. Some clones in this sample may be carry-over from other donors' samples. The sample was naive CXCR3+ CD8+ T cells from blood. As to subset: CD45RO-CCR7+CD27+CD95- naive CD8+ T cells expressing CXCR3 (TNR3+). The CDR3 spells CATSDSGTGWSTHTQYF.